This T cell receptor beta chain was retrieved from a study of identifying expanded T cells in peripheral blood. During the collection period, no donor immune events like infections were recorded. V lost 2 bases to trimming and J lost 2 bases, with 4 bases between them. Germline lookup yields CDR1 MNHNS and CDR2 SASEGT. The CDR3 consists of 13 residues. Only in-frame clones appear in the TCRdb table, and some are missing; sequencing was by immunoSEQ multiplex PCR. In the table there are about 110,000 clones, about 85% of which are singletons. The chain carries TRBV6-1 and TRBJ1-3; D is unclear. The receptor was derived from a person aged 18-70 years in good health. Material for sequencing was blood. CDR3 coding DNA: TGTGCCAGCAGTGAACAGGCTGGAAACACCATATATTTT. As protein: CASSEQAGNTIYF.